The T cell receptor beta chain under discussion was sequenced for a study of T-cell memory formation after mild COVID-19. In the study overall: In these data, TCR clusters were largely donor specific. Findings of the study overall: That cross-reactive memory joined was suggested by some responding clones appearing in pre-infection memory. The CD4+ clones that contracted clustered mainly within CM and EM, and the CD8+ clones concentrated in EMRA. A balance of CD4 and CD8 characterized clones contracting day 15 to 85, whereas later expanders leaned CD4+.

MiXCR, run by TCRdb on the 5' RACE reads, gives a single entry per CDR3 protein. The repertoire holds fewer than 700,000 distinct CDR3 sequences, with around 17% as singletons. Trimming took off 4 bases at V and 5 bases at J, with 12 bases between the two ends. The CDR3 has 12 residues. Germline V gene lookup returns CDR1 SQVTM and CDR2 ANQGSEA. For this clonotype: Its target is not known.

The chain joins TRBV29-1 to TRBJ2-7; TRBD2 might be the D (6 bases). The sample consisted of PBMCs or a T cell subset sorted from them (not recorded which). This receptor was obtained from an adult woman who had mild COVID-19 (a few samples of this study predate the infection). Cell type and time point are not known. Here the CDR3 reads CSVGGVRDEQYF. The CDR3 nucleotides read TGCAGCGTTGGGGGGGTGCGTGACGAGCAGTACTTC.